This T cell receptor (beta chain) was identified during a study of response to subunit inactivated influenza vaccine. Germline V lookup: CDR1 MNHEY, CDR2 SVGAGI. CDR3 length equals 15 residues. The trim removed 2 bases at V and 3 bases at J, leaving 3 bases unmatched. This clonotype has a handful of counts. What it binds is unknown. One entry per CDR3 protein, called by TCRdb with MiXCR from the RT-PCR reads. Among 500,000 to 600,000 distinct CDR3 sequences listed, about 12% were seen once. The study, taken as a whole, reports: The study's authors posited that every seasonal influenza vaccination enlists few new T cells.

Sequenced material: PBMCs from blood, taken on the day of vaccination. This chain joins TRBV6-5 and TRBJ1-5, with 8 bases identical to TRBD1. This TCR was sampled from a man between 50 and 59 years old who received an inactivated influenza vaccine. The CDR3 bases are TGTGCCAGCAGTTACGGACAGGGCCCCAATCAGCCCCAGCATTTT. This encodes CASSYGQGPNQPQHF.